The subject of this entry is one TCR beta chain. Its antigen is unidentified. The sample carries other DNA sequences with the same CDR3. This specimen comes from a study of shared clonotypes between healthy human individuals. About the study: The study enrolled two women and a few men aged 18 to 49. Each donor's CD4 naive and CD4 memory cells filled three plates apiece, CD8 naive two, and CD8 memory one. Study-level findings and limits: It was the few donors that limited the genetic and exposure-history diversity represented.

Produced via immunoSEQ multiplex PCR; TCRdb's table is partial and in-frame only. The sample carries approximately 1.4 million clones, 95% to 99% recorded once. The CDR3 contains 15 residues. Germline values: CDR1 SGHRS, CDR2 YFSETQ. V was clipped by 3 bases and J by 4 bases; unmatched bases: 6. The rearrangement links TRBV5-1 to TRBJ2-7, with 11 bases that match TRBD2. Sequencing was carried out using naive CD4+ T cells sorted from blood. Subset reported: CD45RA+ positively selected. The TCR was taken from a man younger than 40 in good health. CDR3 sequence reads: CASSSGLADPYEQYF. The CDR3 nucleotides read TGCGCCAGCAGCTCGGGACTAGCGGACCCTTACGAGCAGTACTTC.